These 14 T cell receptor beta chains originate from one sample sequenced in a study of cytomegalovirus exposure and HLA in healthy donors. The PCR contained 60 Vbeta and 13 Jbeta primers. Clones were sequenced by immunoSEQ multiplex PCR, and TCRdb holds only the in-frame ones, with some missing. Among under 200,000 clones, approximately 77% were seen once, and the ten largest hold roughly 7.5%. Material for sequencing was PBMCs. The receptors here all came from a male donor in good health and CMV-seropositive.

V is TRBV30 and J is TRBJ1-6, with D possibly matching TRBD1 (6 bases). Germline values: CDR1 GTSNPN, CDR2 SVGIG (reference sequence). The CDR3 runs 14 residues. The V end was cut by 0 bases, the J end by 7 bases, with 10 bases between. The CDR3 region is CAWSVSQGNSPLHF. Written as DNA, the CDR3 is TGTGCCTGGAGTGTATCACAGGGAAATTCACCCCTCCACTTT.

The chain employs TRBV10-1 and TRBJ2-2; TRBD2 aligns across 11 bases. This CDR3 region has 16 residues. Unmatched junction bases numbered 6, after V lost 5 bases and J lost 4 bases. CDR1 is WNHNN and CDR2 is SYGVQD in the germline V gene (reference sequence). CDR3 sequence (DNA): TGCGCCAGCAGTCCGCGGCTAGCGGGGGGCACCGGGGAGCTGTTTTTT. The encoded protein is CASSPRLAGGTGELFF.

This clone came up a few times. The V call is TRBV18, the J call TRBJ1-5; D is uncertain. This CDR3 has 14 amino acids. Trimming removed 1 base from V and 4 bases from J, with 8 bases in between. The germline V gene encodes CDR1 KGHSH and CDR2 LQKENI. DNA of the CDR3: TGTGCCAGCTCACCACAGGGAGGGAATCAGCCCCAGCATTTT. Its protein product is CASSPQGGNQPQHF.

The V and J genes are TRBV28 and TRBJ1-1; 10 nucleotides align to TRBD1. The CDR3 is 15 amino acids. V shed 3 bases, J shed 10 bases, and the junction held 11 bases outside the gene matches. The V gene's germline CDR1 is MDHEN and CDR2 SYDVKM. This CDR3 is CASSFPGQGIPGAFF. CDR3 nucleotides: TGTGCCAGCAGTTTTCCGGGACAGGGGATTCCTGGAGCTTTCTTT.

The V call is TRBV7-3, the J call TRBJ2-3, with 7 nucleotides matching TRBD2. This CDR3 has 15 amino acids. V shed 5 bases, J shed 4 bases, and the junction held 9 bases outside the gene matches. Germline CDR1 reads SGHTA; CDR2 reads FQGTGA. CDR3 coding DNA: TGTGCCAGCAGCCCGGGGGACTATAGCTCAGATACGCAGTATTTT. This codes for CASSPGDYSSDTQYF.

V usage is TRBV10-3 and J usage is TRBJ2-5; possible D gene TRBD2, 5 bases. The CDR3 has 16 amino acids. Trimming shortened V by 3 bases and J by 4 bases, and 18 bases separated the two germline ends. Germline assignment: CDR1 ENHRY and CDR2 SYGVKD. CDR3 DNA: TGTGCCATCAGTGAATCACTTACTAGTAACGGAGAGACCCAGTACTTC. This encodes CAISESLTSNGETQYF.

V gene TRBV4-2 combines with J gene TRBJ2-5, with D possibly being TRBD1 (7 bases). Germline assignment: CDR1 LGHNA and CDR2 YNFKEQ. The CDR3 totals 14 residues. Trimming removed 4 bases at V and 5 bases at J, with 14 bases between. The CDR3: CASSPEQGRETQYF. The CDR3 DNA follows: TGTGCCAGCAGCCCGGAACAGGGGAGGGAGACCCAGTACTTC.

This clone appeared once. The chain couples TRBV7-9 to TRBJ2-3, with D unclear. V dropped 5 bases and J dropped 2 bases, with 17 bases sitting between them. Looked up from germline, CDR1 is SEHNR and CDR2 is FQNEAQ (reference sequence). The CDR3 loop spans 16 amino acids. CDR3 DNA sequence: TGTGCCAGCAGCCCAGCGTTCCGAATAAACACAGATACGCAGTATTTT. Amino acid sequence: CASSPAFRINTDTQYF. The full variable domain, completed using reference TRBV7-9 and TRBJ2-3, is DTGVSQNPRHKITKRGQNVTFRCDPISEHNRLYWYRQTLGQGPEFLTYFQNEAQLEKSRLLSDRFSAERPKGSFSTLEIQRTEQGDSAMYLCASSPAFRINTDTQYFGPGTRLTVL.

This clone came up once. V gene TRBV9 combines with J gene TRBJ2-5; D is possibly TRBD1 (6 bases). The germline V gene has CDR1 SGDLS and CDR2 YYNGEE. The CDR3 loop spans 13 amino acids. V was pared by 0 bases and J by 9 bases, with 12 bases between. CDR3 residues: CASSVGPGDPQYF. The CDR3 DNA reads TGTGCCAGCAGCGTAGGCCCAGGGGACCCCCAGTACTTC.

The chain has TRBV5-5 and TRBJ2-7, with 7 bases lining up with TRBD2. V lost 3 bases, J lost 2 bases, and 14 bases stayed unmatched. The CDR3 contains 17 residues. Germline CDR1 SGHKS, CDR2 YYEKEE (reference sequence). As DNA, the CDR3 is TGTGCCAGCAGCTCTACATCCCTAGCGGAGACAACCTACGAGCAGTACTTC. Protein: CASSSTSLAETTYEQYF.

The V and J genes are TRBV7-3 and TRBJ2-7; 8 bases fit TRBD2. This CDR3 has 13 residues. Germline V gives CDR1 SGHTA, CDR2 FQGTGA. Trimming removed 1 base from V and 6 bases from J; junction bases left unmatched: 2. CDR3 DNA sequence: TGTGCCAGCAGCTTAATCGGGGGGGGCGAGCAGTACTTC. Its translation: CASSLIGGGEQYF. The variable domain in full, completed from reference TRBV7-3 and TRBJ2-7, reads GAGVSQTPSNKVTEKGKYVELRCDPISGHTALYWYRQSLGQGPEFLIYFQGTGAADDSGLPNDRFFAVRPEGSVSTLKIQRTERGDSAVYLCASSLIGGGEQYFGPGTRLTVT.

There are a few counts of this clone. The V and J genes are TRBV6-1 and TRBJ2-7, with 8 positions matching TRBD1. From germline, CDR1 is MNHNS and CDR2 SASEGT. CDR3 size: 13 residues. V was pared by 4 bases and J by 8 bases, with 7 bases of the junction left unmatched. The CDR3: CASSGQTGDKQYF. CDR3 sequence (DNA): TGTGCCAGCAGTGGACAGACAGGGGACAAGCAGTACTTC.

The rearrangement uses TRBV6-1 and TRBJ2-7; 10 bases match TRBD1. CDR1 is MNHNS, CDR2 SASEGT, per germline. With 6 bases clipped from V and 3 bases from J, the junction kept 8 bases outside the gene matches. This CDR3 contains 15 residues. This CDR3 is CASSLSGTGVYEQYF. CDR3 bases: TGTGCCAGCAGCTTGTCCGGGACAGGGGTCTACGAGCAGTACTTC.

The chain uses TRBV6-6 and TRBJ2-7; 12 bases are shared with TRBD2. V shed 6 bases, J shed 2 bases, and the junction held 5 bases outside the gene matches. Germline assignment: CDR1 MNHNY and CDR2 SVGAGI (reference sequence). This CDR3 is built from 15 residues. CDR3 residues: CASSRSSGGAYEQYF. The CDR3 nucleotides are TGTGCCAGCAGCCGGTCTAGCGGGGGGGCCTACGAGCAGTACTTC.